One sample yielded the 26 T cell receptor beta chains listed below, sequenced in a study of beta chain features in type 1 diabetes (dated by TCRdb to about 2018). Library preparation used the immunoSEQ multiplex PCR assay. The entire isolated RNA was reverse transcribed using the High Capacity cDNA Reverse Transcription Kit, and thus expressed TCRB transcripts were sequenced. The table was pulled from immuneACCESS by TCRdb, which kept in-frame rearrangements only. Such tables lose some clones; where checked, under half of the loss comes from unresolved V genes, and the rest has no known cause. Within this sample are 450,000 or so clones, with approximately 10% of them counted one time only. Together, the top ten hold about 0.042% of the sample. Sequenced material: naive CD4+ T cells from blood. The cell subset or site tag for this specimen amounts to: true naive CD4+ T cells. The source of these receptors is a young woman in good health.

This clone was seen more than once but under ten times. The V gene is TRBV29-1, the J gene TRBJ1-5, with 7 bases identical to TRBD1. J lost 6 bases, V lost 6 bases, and 5 bases had no gene match. The CDR3 is 12 amino acids. Germline V CDR1 and CDR2: SQVTM, ANQGSEA. The CDR3 loop is CSVGGGGQPQHF. The CDR3 nucleotides are TGCAGCGTGGGAGGGGGCGGTCAGCCCCAGCATTTT. The full variable domain, in which reference TRBV29-1 and TRBJ1-5 provide the parts outside the CDR3, is SAVISQKPSRDICQRGTSLTIQCQVDSQVTMMFWYRQQPGQSLTLIATANQGSEATYESGFVIDKFPISRPNLTFSTLTVSNMSPEDSSIYLCSVGGGGQPQHFGDGTRLSIL.

This clone was detected a few times. This chain uses TRBV7-2 with TRBJ2-5; 14 nucleotides match TRBD2. This CDR3 has 16 residues. Germline trimming cut 2 bases from V and 12 bases from J; bases unmatched to any gene: 11. Germline V gene data show CDR1 as SGHTA and CDR2 as FQGNSA. CDR3 nucleotides: TGTGCCAGCAGCTTATCGGGACTAGCGGGAGCGGGAGGGGAGTACTTC. This gives the protein CASSLSGLAGAGGEYF. The full variable domain, its missing parts supplied by reference TRBV7-2 and TRBJ2-5, is GAGVSQSPSNKVTEKGKDVELRCDPISGHTALYWYRQSLGQGLEFLIYFQGNSAPDKSGLPSDRFSAERTGGSVSTLTIQRTQQEDSAVYLCASSLSGLAGAGGEYFGPGTRLLVL.

The rearrangement links TRBV7-2 to TRBJ2-5; possible D gene TRBD2, 8 bases. Judging by the DNA end, TRBJ2-7 fits better; the J call may be wrong. This CDR3 is 15 amino acids long. The V gene's germline CDR1 is SGHTA and CDR2 FQGNSA. CDR3 in DNA: TGTGCCAGCAGCCCTTCGGGAGGGGGCTACTACGAGCAGTACTTC. Protein sequence: CASSPSGGGYYEQYF.

J is TRBJ2-7 and V is TRBV28, with a tentative D call TRBD1 (8 bases). The CDR3 extends over 16 amino acids. V shed 2 bases and J shed 2 bases, with 16 bases lying between them. Per germline, CDR1 MDHEN and CDR2 SYDVKM. CDR3: CASSLGTGGVAYEQYV. The CDR3 nucleotides read TGTGCCAGCAGTTTAGGTACAGGGGGGGTGGCCTACGAGCAGTACGTC.

This clone was seen a few times. The V gene is TRBV25-1, the J gene TRBJ1-4; a weak D match, TRBD1 (6 bases). Germline assignment: CDR1 MGHDK and CDR2 SYGVNS. Trimming took 6 bases from V and 3 from J, leaving 11 bases between them. This CDR3 has 14 residues. CDR3 nucleotides: TGTGCCAGCAGGGCAGGGGCCGCTAATGAAAAACTGTTTTTT. Protein product: CASRAGAANEKLFF.

V and J are TRBV4-3 and TRBJ1-5; 7 bases map to TRBD1. Germline loops: CDR1 LGHNA, CDR2 YSLEER. The CDR3 has 13 amino acids. J was trimmed by 7 bases and V by 2 bases; bases with no gene match: 2. CDR3 loop: CASSQNRGQPQHF. Here the CDR3 DNA reads TGCGCCAGCAGCCAAAACAGGGGACAGCCCCAGCATTTT.

V gene TRBV4-2 combines with J gene TRBJ2-5, with D maybe TRBD1 (6 bases). Germline V gene data show CDR1 as LGHNA and CDR2 as YNFKEQ. Trimming took off 0 bases at V and 4 bases at J, with 15 bases between the two ends. The CDR3 covers 16 residues. Written as DNA, the CDR3 is TGTGCCAGCAGCCAAGACATGGGCAGGGGTGCAGAGACCCAGTACTTC. Translating gives CASSQDMGRGAETQYF.

Details on this clone: Other DNA sequences within the sample encode an identical CDR3. V and J are TRBV18 and TRBJ2-5; no clear D gene. Germline CDR1 and CDR2: KGHSH and LQKENI. The CDR3 loop spans 12 amino acids. Between the trimmed V and J ends, which lost 3 bases and 3 bases, there was a span of 5 bases. The CDR3 region has the DNA TGTGCCAGCTCACCCGCTGAAGAGACCCAGTACTTC. It yields the protein CASSPAEETQYF.

This clone was seen a handful of times. The chain links TRBV4-1 to TRBJ2-5; perhaps D is TRBD1 or TRBD2 (5 bases each). CDR1 is MGHRA and CDR2 is YSYEKL in the germline V gene. V lost 1 base and J lost 5, with 11 bases in between. The CDR3 runs to 14 residues. CDR3 protein: CASSQGGKWETQYF. DNA for the CDR3: TGCGCCAGCAGCCAAGGGGGGAAATGGGAGACCCAGTACTTC.

This clone was detected a few times. The gene calls are TRBV7-2 and TRBJ2-7; TRBD2 matches at 9 bases. The CDR3 covers 14 residues. V was clipped by 5 bases and J by 2 bases; unmatched bases: 4. Germline loops: CDR1 SGHTA, CDR2 FQGNSA. Written as DNA, the CDR3 is TGTGCCAGCAGCCAGAGGACTAGCGCCTACGAGCAGTACTTC. This translates into CASSQRTSAYEQYF.

This clone occurred a few times. The chain carries TRBV14 and TRBJ1-4; the D gene is possibly TRBD1 (5 bases). Germline-derived CDR1 and CDR2 are SGHDN and FVKESK. V dropped 3 bases and J dropped 3 bases, with 14 bases sitting between them. The CDR3 runs to 16 residues. CDR3 protein: CASSQSYRIANEKLFF. DNA of the CDR3: TGTGCCAGCAGCCAGTCATACAGGATCGCTAATGAAAAACTGTTTTTT. The complete variable domain, with remaining parts taken from reference TRBV14 and TRBJ1-4, reads EAGVTQFPSHSVIEKGQTVTLRCDPISGHDNLYWYRRVMGKEIKFLLHFVKESKQDESGMPNNRFLAERTGGTYSTLKVQPAELEDSGVYFCASSQSYRIANEKLFFGSGTQLSVL.

This sequence joins TRBV18 and TRBJ2-5; TRBD2 matches at 8 bases. This CDR3 is 13 amino acids long. J gave up 4 bases and V 6 bases, and 4 bases lay outside the gene matches. The germline CDR1 and CDR2 sequences are KGHSH and LQKENI. CDR3 sequence (DNA): TGTGCCAGCTCGCCCACTAGCGGAGAGACCCAGTACTTC. Residues: CASSPTSGETQYF.

J is TRBJ2-7 and V is TRBV6-6, with 10 bases lining up with TRBD1. V lost 5 bases, J lost 7 bases, and 8 bases stayed unmatched. Germline V gene lookup returns CDR1 MNHNY and CDR2 SVGAGI (reference sequence). The CDR3 totals 14 residues. CDR3 DNA sequence: TGTGCCAGCAGTAAGGCGGGACAGGGGCGGGAGCAGTACGTC. Protein product: CASSKAGQGREQYV.

This clone was counted only a few times. CDR3 loop: CASSLAKDRGPNIQYF. Here the CDR3 DNA reads TGCGCCAGCAGCTTGGCCAAAGACAGGGGACCTAACATTCAGTACTTC. The chain employs TRBV5-1 and TRBJ2-4; TRBD1 agrees at 8 bases. In germline, CDR1 is SGHRS, CDR2 YFSETQ. The V gene end was trimmed by 0 bases and the J gene end by 7 bases; junction bases not matched to a gene: 9. This CDR3 has 16 residues.

This clone showed up just a few times. The chain employs TRBV9 and TRBJ1-2; the D gene is possibly TRBD1 (6 bases). The CDR3 totals 16 residues. The germline V and J ends were trimmed by 4 bases and 4 bases, with 20 bases remaining between them. Germline CDR1 reads SGDLS; CDR2 reads YYNGEE. As DNA, the CDR3 is TGTGCCAGCAGCCCCCGACGCGGGACAAGATCCTATGGCTACACCTTC. It codes for CASSPRRGTRSYGYTF.

This clone has more than one count but fewer than ten. The CDR3 region is CASSQYLPLKETQYF. The CDR3 DNA follows: TGCGCCAGCAGCCAATACCTACCCTTAAAAGAGACCCAGTACTTC. V gene TRBV4-1 combines with J gene TRBJ2-5; D unresolved. This CDR3 is 15 amino acids long. V shed 2 bases and J shed 3 bases, with 13 bases lying between them. Germline CDR1 and CDR2: MGHRA and YSYEKL.

This CDR3 is CASSAAGYNSPLHF. CDR3 DNA: TGTGCCAGCAGCGCTGCGGGCTATAATTCACCCCTCCACTTT. This rearrangement joins TRBV6-5 to TRBJ1-6, with D unclear. V gave up 6 bases and J gave up 3 bases, with 9 bases separating them. The CDR3 is made up of 14 amino acids. CDR1 and CDR2 (germline): MNHEY, SVGAGI.

This chain joins TRBV7-9 and TRBJ2-3; D remains ambiguous. The CDR3 has 15 residues. The V and J ends lost 5 bases and 5 bases respectively, with 17 bases between them. CDR1 is SEHNR, CDR2 FQNEAQ, per germline (reference sequence). CDR3 in amino acids: CASSPLGRSGDTQYF. In nucleotides, the CDR3 is TGTGCCAGCAGCCCCTTAGGTCGGTCGGGAGATACGCAGTATTTT.

The V gene is TRBV5-1, the J gene TRBJ2-3; maybe TRBD1 (5 bases). From germline, CDR1 is SGHRS and CDR2 YFSETQ. With 0 bases removed from V and 6 bases from J, the gap between germline ends came to 11 bases. The CDR3 extends over 14 amino acids. CDR3 nucleotide sequence: TGCGCCAGCAGCTTGGTAGGGGCCATGGATACGCAGTATTTT. It is translated as CASSLVGAMDTQYF.

This clone was observed a few times. Different DNA sequences within this sample yield the same CDR3. The chain uses TRBV30 and TRBJ2-1; no clear D gene. There are 12 residues in the CDR3. Trimming cost V 1 base and J 5 bases, with 6 bases left between them. Germline V gives CDR1 GTSNPN, CDR2 SVGIG (reference sequence). The CDR3 here is CAWSGQNNEQFF. For the CDR3, the DNA is TGTGCCTGGAGTGGTCAGAACAATGAGCAGTTCTTC.

The genes are TRBV11-3 and TRBJ2-1; 10 bases align to TRBD2. V trimming: 0 bases; J trimming: 7 bases; junction bases outside the gene matches: 6. The CDR3 length is 16 residues. Germline assignment: CDR1 SGHNT and CDR2 YENEEA. CDR3 region: CASSLDASGRRNEQFF. The CDR3 DNA is TGTGCCAGCAGCTTAGACGCTAGCGGGAGAAGGAATGAGCAGTTCTTC.

This chain joins TRBV6-1 and TRBJ2-6; TRBD1 matches at 7 bases. Germline loops: CDR1 MNHNS, CDR2 SASEGT. Trimming at V came to 8 bases and at J to 4 bases, leaving 2 bases not matched to a gene. The CDR3 covers 13 residues. The CDR3 DNA sequence: TGTGCCAGCGACAGGGACGGGGCCAACGTCCTGACTTTC. Protein sequence: CASDRDGANVLTF.

This clone was detected a few times. The chain carries TRBV7-8 and TRBJ2-5, with D unresolved. V was trimmed by 3 bases and J by 5 bases, leaving 4 bases between them. The CDR3 sequence is 11 residues long. Looked up from germline, CDR1 is SGHVS and CDR2 is FQNEAQ. In DNA, the CDR3 is TGTGCCAGCAGCTTGTTGGAGACCCAGTACTTC. It encodes CASSLLETQYF.

Only a few counts were recorded for this clone. Other DNA sequences in this sample translate to the same CDR3. The chain is built from TRBV18 and TRBJ2-5; D gene uncertain. Per the germline V gene, CDR1 is KGHSH and CDR2 is LQKENI. With 5 bases removed from V and 2 bases from J, the gap between germline ends came to 3 bases. The CDR3 consists of 11 residues. CDR3 nucleotide sequence: TGTGCCAGCTCAGAACAAGAGACCCAGTACTTC. Translation: CASSEQETQYF.

This clone has a handful of counts. The genes are TRBV18 and TRBJ2-5, with TRBD2 identical over 10 bases. With 4 bases clipped from V and 4 bases from J, the junction kept 3 bases outside the gene matches. Germline V gene lookup returns CDR1 KGHSH and CDR2 LQKENI. The CDR3 is made up of 14 amino acids. The CDR3 DNA reads TGTGCCAGCTCACACCGGACTAGCGGAGAGACCCAGTACTTC. As protein: CASSHRTSGETQYF.

This clone was recorded once. CDR3 nucleotides: TGTGCCAGCAGCGTCAACAGGGGCTCTCGAGCCAAAAACATTCAGTACTTC. Translating it yields CASSVNRGSRAKNIQYF. This chain joins TRBV7-2 and TRBJ2-4, with 7 bases matching TRBD1. The germline gives CDR1 SGHTA, CDR2 FQGNSA. The ends lost 5 bases at V and 0 bases at J; junction bases unmatched: 10. This CDR3 has 17 amino acids.